Shown below are 18 T cell receptor beta chains from a single sample sequenced in a study of blood T cell repertoires in COVID-19 (dated by TCRdb to about 2020). Libraries were made using the immunoSEQ multiplex PCR assay. TCRdb carries this immuneACCESS record with in-frame sequences only. Its versions omit some clonotypes, under half of them owing to an unresolved V gene in the studies checked, with the rest unexplained. The sample yields about 270,000 clones; approximately 81% were counted once. 3.1% of the sample goes to the ten largest clones. The sample was peripheral blood. Receptors originate from a woman aged 18-35 years with acute or convalescent COVID-19.

This chain joins TRBV25-1 and TRBJ1-1; 7 bases agree with TRBD1. In germline, CDR1 is MGHDK, CDR2 SYGVNS. With V trimmed by 4 bases and J by 3 bases, 8 bases remained unmatched. CDR3 size: 15 residues. The CDR3, as DNA: TGTGCCAGCAGTGGAAGACAGGGTTGGGACACTGAAGCTTTCTTT. Amino acid sequence: CASSGRQGWDTEAFF.

The chain is built from TRBV19 and TRBJ2-7, with D possibly TRBD1 on 6 matching bases. CDR1 is LNHDA, CDR2 SQIVND, per germline (reference sequence). CDR3 length: 13 residues. Deletions cut 5 bases from V and 3 bases from J, with 11 bases between. CDR3 sequence: CASSGTRSYEQYF. In DNA, the CDR3 is TGTGCCAGTAGTGGGACAAGAAGCTACGAGCAGTACTTC.

The V and J genes are TRBV19 and TRBJ1-2, with 8 bases aligning to TRBD1. The ends lost 11 bases at V and 0 bases at J; junction bases unmatched: 11. Per the germline V gene, CDR1 is LNHDA and CDR2 is SQIVND (reference sequence). CDR3 length: 15 residues. The CDR3 nucleotides are TGTGCCTCTAAGGACAGGGAATTAGCTAACTATGGCTACACCTTC. It translates to CASKDRELANYGYTF.

V gene TRBV5-4 combines with J gene TRBJ1-2, with a possible D match to TRBD1 (5 bases). The CDR3 runs 15 residues. V was clipped by 1 base and J by 6 bases, with 16 bases between them. The germline V gene has CDR1 SGHNT and CDR2 YYREEE (reference sequence). Here the CDR3 reads CASSLFSTPGHGYTF. The CDR3 DNA sequence: TGTGCCAGCAGCTTGTTTAGCACCCCAGGGCATGGCTACACCTTC. The variable domain in full, completed from reference TRBV5-4 and TRBJ1-2, reads ETGVTQSPTHLIKTRGQQVTLRCSSQSGHNTVSWYQQALGQGPQFIFQYYREEENGRGNFPPRFSGLQFPNYSSELNVNALELDDSALYLCASSLFSTPGHGYTFGSGTRLTVV.

This sequence joins TRBV7-2 and TRBJ2-7; 7 bases are shared with TRBD1. Per the germline V gene, CDR1 is SGHTA and CDR2 is FQGNSA. CDR3 length: 15 amino acids. V was pared by 1 base and J by 3 bases, with 6 bases of the junction left unmatched. CDR3 nucleotides: TGTGCCAGCAGCTTAGGTGAGACAGGGCGCTACGAGCAGTACTTC. This codes for CASSLGETGRYEQYF.

This rearrangement joins TRBV6-6 to TRBJ2-7; perhaps TRBD2 as D (7 bases). From germline, CDR1 is MNHNY and CDR2 SVGAGI (reference sequence). With 1 base removed from V and 3 bases from J, the gap between germline ends came to 13 bases. CDR3 length: 15 residues. The CDR3 loop is CASSYLGGAHYEQYF. CDR3 DNA sequence: TGTGCCAGCAGTTACTTGGGGGGGGCACACTACGAGCAGTACTTC.

V is TRBV4-3 and J is TRBJ1-2; no firm D call. The CDR3 contains 16 residues. V was cut by 0 bases and J by 4 bases, with 15 bases left in between. Germline CDR1 is LGHNA and CDR2 is YSLEER. DNA of the CDR3: TGCGCCAGCAGCCAAGAGCACGAGGGATTCCTCTATGGCTACACCTTC. Residues: CASSQEHEGFLYGYTF.

The J gene is TRBJ2-1, the V gene TRBV4-3; 9 nucleotides match TRBD2. V was pared by 0 bases and J by 2 bases, with 2 bases of the junction left unmatched. The length of the CDR3 is 16 residues. Germline CDR1 and CDR2: LGHNA and YSLEER. As DNA, the CDR3 is TGCGCCAGCAGCCAAGAGTCTAGCGGGGCCTACAATGAGCAGTTCTTC. Translating it yields CASSQESSGAYNEQFF.

The chain links TRBV30 to TRBJ2-7; TRBD1 aligns across 9 bases. Germline CDR1 GTSNPN, CDR2 SVGIG (reference sequence). This CDR3 is built from 13 residues. The junction had 8 bases not matched to a gene; V was cut back by 5 bases and J by 6 bases. The CDR3 DNA follows: TGTGCCTGGGGGGGACAGGGAAGGGGCGAGCAGTACTTC. Protein sequence: CAWGGQGRGEQYF.

V is TRBV6-5 and J is TRBJ2-1, with D unresolved. Trimming stripped 6 bases from V and 9 bases from J, with 12 bases between. Per the germline V gene, CDR1 is MNHEY and CDR2 is SVGAGI. There are 12 residues in the CDR3. As DNA, the CDR3 is TGTGCCAGCAGGCTCTCTGTTAGTGAGCAGTTCTTC. This translates into CASRLSVSEQFF.

The chain joins TRBV14 to TRBJ2-1; 7 bases are shared with TRBD2. Losses at the gene ends were 0 bases for V and 6 bases for J; bases not matched to a gene: 8. CDR1 is SGHDN and CDR2 is FVKESK in the germline V gene. This CDR3 spans 16 amino acids. The chain's CDR3 is CASSQDTAGLGNEQFF. CDR3 nucleotide sequence: TGTGCCAGCAGCCAAGATACAGCGGGACTGGGCAATGAGCAGTTCTTC.

The chain is built from TRBV7-2 and TRBJ2-7, with 10 bases fitting TRBD2. The CDR3 spans 16 residues. V lost 3 bases and J lost 3; bases outside the gene matches: 8. Germline-derived CDR1 and CDR2 are SGHTA and FQGNSA. The DNA for the CDR3 is TGTGCCAGCAGCTTTTTTCTAGCGGGAGCGGGCTACGAGCAGTACTTC. Translating gives CASSFFLAGAGYEQYF.

The CDR3 DNA is TGTGCCAGTAGTGCACTAGCGGGGTCCTACAATGAGCAGTTCTTC. It encodes CASSALAGSYNEQFF. The chain is built from TRBV19 and TRBJ2-1; TRBD2 matches 10 bases. There are 15 residues in the CDR3. J lost 1 base, V lost 5 bases, and 2 bases had no gene match. CDR1 and CDR2 (germline): LNHDA, SQIVND (reference sequence).

This clone was recorded only once. The chain recombines TRBV6-6 with TRBJ2-2; a possible D gene is TRBD2 (5 bases). Trimming removed 9 bases from V and 7 bases from J, with 12 bases in between. Germline V gene data show CDR1 as MNHNY and CDR2 as SVGAGI (reference sequence). This CDR3 is built from 12 residues. Written as DNA, the CDR3 is TGTGCCAGTTCCTCACGGGGCGGGGAGCTGTTTTTT. This encodes CASSSRGGELFF.

The chain recombines TRBV5-1 with TRBJ1-1; no definite D call. Trimming shortened V by 10 bases and J by 1 base, and 14 bases separated the two germline ends. Germline CDR1 SGHRS, CDR2 YFSETQ. This CDR3 is built from 13 residues. The CDR3 DNA reads TGCGCCGGTTGTGGATCGGGGAACACTGAAGCTTTCTTT. Protein sequence: CAGCGSGNTEAFF. Drawing the rest from reference TRBV5-1 and TRBJ1-1, the complete variable domain is KAGVTQTPRYLIKTRGQQVTLSCSPISGHRSVSWYQQTPGQGLQFLFEYFSETQRNKGNFPGRFSGRQFSNSRSEMNVSTLELGDSALYLCAGCGSGNTEAFFGQGTRLTVV.

The table lists this clone with a count of one. In nucleotides, the CDR3 is TGTGCCAGCAGTTTTTATCCGGCAGACTTAAATTCACCCCTCCACTTT. It encodes CASSFYPADLNSPLHF. The chain combines TRBV28 with TRBJ1-6; D gene uncertain. Germline values: CDR1 MDHEN, CDR2 SYDVKM. The ends were cut back, 3 bases at V and 7 bases at J, with 16 bases in the middle. The CDR3 consists of 16 residues.

The rearrangement links TRBV6-5 to TRBJ2-5, with TRBD1 identical over 7 bases. Per the germline V gene, CDR1 is MNHEY and CDR2 is SVGAGI. V lost 7 bases and J lost 5; bases outside the gene matches: 10. This CDR3 spans 14 amino acids. The CDR3 DNA reads as TGTGCCAGCAAAAGACAGGGAAAAAGGGAGACCCAGTACTTC. Translating it yields CASKRQGKRETQYF.

V is TRBV6-2 or TRBV6-3 and J is TRBJ2-5; D is perhaps TRBD1 (5 bases). This CDR3 contains 15 residues. From germline, CDR1 is MNHEY and CDR2 SVGEGT. Trimming pared 5 bases from V and 4 bases from J, leaving 17 bases between. Here the CDR3 reads CASSRAGNSGETQYF. CDR3 DNA: TGTGCCAGCAGTAGGGCAGGGAATAGTGGAGAGACCCAGTACTTC.